The 28 T cell receptor beta chains presented below share a single source sample, sequenced in a study of blood T cell repertoires in COVID-19. Clones were sequenced by immunoSEQ multiplex PCR, and TCRdb holds only the in-frame ones, with some missing. The sample carries about 210,000 clones, less than 90% recorded once. Sequencing was performed on peripheral blood. These receptors were obtained from an elderly woman with COVID-19, enrolled during active disease.

The V call is TRBV9, the J call TRBJ2-3; D perhaps matches TRBD2 (5 bases). Trimming removed 4 bases from V and 1 base from J, with 10 bases in between. CDR1 is SGDLS and CDR2 is YYNGEE in the germline V gene. The CDR3 covers 14 residues. CDR3 DNA sequence: TGTGCCAGCAGCTATGGACTGGGCACAGATACGCAGTATTTT. Its translation: CASSYGLGTDTQYF. The full variable domain, in which reference TRBV9 and TRBJ2-3 provide the parts outside the CDR3, is DSGVTQTPKHLITATGQRVTLRCSPRSGDLSVYWYQQSLDQGLQFLIQYYNGEERAKGNILERFSAQQFPDLHSELNLSSLELGDSALYFCASSYGLGTDTQYFGPGTRLTVL.

V usage is TRBV14 and J usage is TRBJ2-7; maybe TRBD1 (7 bases). From germline, CDR1 is SGHDN and CDR2 FVKESK. The V end lost 4 bases, the J end lost 0 bases, and 16 bases lay between the germline ends. This CDR3 contains 16 residues. The DNA for the CDR3 is TGTGCCAGCAGCCCAGGGGGGCGGGGACACTCCTACGAGCAGTACGTC. It yields the protein CASSPGGRGHSYEQYV.

The J gene is TRBJ1-1, the V gene TRBV18; the match to TRBD1 covers 7 bases. The ends lost 3 bases at V and 5 bases at J; junction bases unmatched: 9. CDR3 size: 15 residues. Germline V gene sequence: CDR1 KGHSH, CDR2 LQKENI. The CDR3 DNA reads TGTGCCAGCTCACCCTTGACAGGGTCGGGGACTGAAGCTTTCTTT. Its translation: CASSPLTGSGTEAFF.

The chain carries TRBV7-9 and TRBJ2-5; D may be TRBD1 (6 bases). This CDR3 has 13 amino acids. The germline V and J ends were trimmed by 3 bases and 5 bases, with 10 bases remaining between them. Looked up from germline, CDR1 is SEHNR and CDR2 is FQNEAQ (reference sequence). The CDR3 nucleotides are TGTGCCAGCAGCTTCGGGACAACGGAGACCCAGTACTTC. It specifies CASSFGTTETQYF. Using reference TRBV7-9 and TRBJ2-5 for the parts outside the CDR3, the full variable domain is DTGVSQNPRHKITKRGQNVTFRCDPISEHNRLYWYRQTLGQGPEFLTYFQNEAQLEKSRLLSDRFSAERPKGSFSTLEIQRTEQGDSAMYLCASSFGTTETQYFGPGTRLLVL.

CDR3 loop: CASSLTSGVYNEQFF. The CDR3, as DNA: TGCGCCAGCAGCTTGACTTCGGGGGTATACAATGAGCAGTTCTTC. The chain uses TRBV5-1 and TRBJ2-1; perhaps TRBD2 as D (6 bases). The length of the CDR3 is 15 residues. Looked up from germline, CDR1 is SGHRS and CDR2 is YFSETQ. The V gene lost 1 base and the J gene lost 4 bases, with 12 bases spanning the gap.

The rearrangement uses TRBV27 and TRBJ2-2, with D perhaps matching TRBD1 (5 bases). V gave up 10 bases and J gave up 4 bases, with 16 bases separating them. The germline gives CDR1 MNHEY, CDR2 SMNVEV (reference sequence). This CDR3 has 14 residues. CDR3: CATNGQGATGELFF. As DNA, the CDR3 is TGTGCCACCAACGGGCAGGGCGCCACCGGGGAGCTGTTTTTT.

The J gene is TRBJ2-3, the V gene TRBV10-3; 10 bases are shared with TRBD2. Germline V gives CDR1 ENHRY, CDR2 SYGVKD. The junction had 3 bases not matched to a gene; V was cut back by 7 bases and J by 2 bases. This CDR3 spans 14 amino acids. CDR3 protein: CAINSGGFTDTQYF. CDR3 bases: TGTGCCATCAATAGCGGGGGGTTCACAGATACGCAGTATTTT.

The chain uses TRBV10-3 and TRBJ2-7, with D possibly matching TRBD1 (5 bases). The CDR3 contains 15 residues. Germline V gene sequence: CDR1 ENHRY, CDR2 SYGVKD. Trimming pared 8 bases from V and 4 bases from J, leaving 21 bases between. The CDR3 loop is CAISQAGDRLYEQYV. CDR3 coding DNA: TGTGCCATCTCCCAAGCCGGAGACAGACTTTACGAGCAGTACGTC.

The V gene is TRBV29-1, the J gene TRBJ1-1; 7 nucleotides agree with TRBD1. The CDR3 extends over 13 amino acids. J gave up 1 base and V 7 bases, and 6 bases lay outside the gene matches. CDR1 and CDR2 from the germline V gene are SQVTM and ANQGSEA. The CDR3: CSAHRGQNTEAFF. The CDR3 DNA reads TGCAGCGCCCACAGGGGACAGAACACTGAAGCTTTCTTT.

The chain links TRBV28 to TRBJ2-3, with D possibly TRBD2 on 5 matching bases. V gave up 4 bases and J gave up 2 bases, with 13 bases separating them. Germline CDR1 is MDHEN and CDR2 is SYDVKM. This CDR3 has 15 amino acids. CDR3 in DNA: TGTGCCAGCAGTTCGCCCGGGGATGCCACAGATACGCAGTATTTT. Translation: CASSSPGDATDTQYF.

The V and J genes are TRBV7-2 and TRBJ1-3, with D perhaps matching TRBD1 (6 bases). Trimming removed 2 bases at V and 0 bases at J, with 11 bases between. CDR1 SGHTA and CDR2 FQGNSA come from the germline V gene. The CDR3 covers 16 residues. As DNA, the CDR3 is TGTGCCAGCAGCTTACTCGGGACAAACTCTGGAAACACCATATATTTT. Translation: CASSLLGTNSGNTIYF.

This clone was detected a few times. The CDR3 reads CASTSGTSSYNEQFF. In DNA form, the CDR3 reads TGTGCCAGCACCTCCGGGACTAGCTCCTACAATGAGCAGTTCTTC. The chain recombines TRBV7-6 with TRBJ2-1; TRBD2 agrees at 8 bases. Germline V gene sequence: CDR1 SGHVS, CDR2 FNYEAQ. The CDR3 runs to 15 residues. V shed 7 bases, J shed 0 bases, and the junction held 5 bases outside the gene matches.

The CDR3 DNA follows: TGCGCCAGCAGTGAAGGGAGGAGCAATCAGCCCCAGCATTTT. Its protein is CASSEGRSNQPQHF. The rearrangement uses TRBV10-2 and TRBJ1-5, with unresolved D. Trimming took off 3 bases at V and 1 base at J, with 7 bases between the two ends. This CDR3 has 14 amino acids. Germline V gene lookup returns CDR1 WSHSY and CDR2 SAAADI.

The chain has TRBV3-1 (or the pseudogene TRBV3-2) and TRBJ2-1; D is unresolved. Looked up from germline, CDR1 is LGHDT and CDR2 is YNNKEL (reference sequence). CDR3 size: 15 residues. V lost 4 bases and J lost 6, with 16 bases in between. CDR3 amino acids: CASSPTVQASNEQFF. Written as DNA, the CDR3 is TGTGCCAGCAGCCCGACGGTTCAGGCGTCCAATGAGCAGTTCTTC.

The chain has TRBV6-5 and TRBJ2-1; a possible D gene is TRBD2 (6 bases). There are 15 residues in the CDR3. Germline loops: CDR1 MNHEY, CDR2 SVGAGI. V dropped 6 bases and J dropped 1 base, with 13 bases sitting between them. The CDR3 region is CASSTYGGSYNEQFF. The CDR3 DNA follows: TGTGCCAGCAGCACTTACGGGGGATCCTACAATGAGCAGTTCTTC.

This chain uses TRBV5-5 with TRBJ1-6; D is possibly TRBD1 (6 bases). CDR1 is SGHKS and CDR2 is YYEKEE in the germline V gene (reference sequence). The CDR3 has 14 amino acids. V was pared by 4 bases and J by 6 bases, with 11 bases between. CDR3 in amino acids: CASSAQGGNSPLHF. CDR3 sequence (DNA): TGTGCCAGCAGCGCACAGGGTGGTAATTCACCCCTCCACTTT.

The chain couples TRBV5-1 to TRBJ2-3; the match to TRBD2 covers 10 bases. The trim removed 0 bases at V and 0 bases at J, leaving 10 bases unmatched. The CDR3 runs to 19 residues. Germline lookup yields CDR1 SGHRS and CDR2 YFSETQ. CDR3: CASSLGKSGGAQSTDTQYF. As DNA, the CDR3 is TGCGCCAGCAGCTTGGGAAAGAGCGGGGGGGCCCAAAGCACAGATACGCAGTATTTT.

This chain uses TRBV18 with TRBJ2-1, with TRBD2 as a possible D gene (5 bases). The CDR3 is made up of 16 amino acids. V lost 3 bases to trimming and J lost 9 bases, with 21 bases between them. Germline CDR1 and CDR2: KGHSH and LQKENI. CDR3 DNA: TGTGCCAGCTCACCCCCTTCTGGGCCGGGGTATGGTGAGCAGTTCTTC. Translating it yields CASSPPSGPGYGEQFF.

This clone came up a few times. This rearrangement joins TRBV6-5 to TRBJ1-4; TRBD1 matches at 7 bases. CDR1 is MNHEY, CDR2 SVGAGI, per germline. V was clipped by 6 bases and J by 7 bases; unmatched bases: 8. CDR3 length: 14 residues. CDR3 DNA: TGTGCCAGCAGGCCACAGGGGAGAGGTGAAAAACTGTTTTTT. Translating gives CASRPQGRGEKLFF.

The V call is TRBV27, the J call TRBJ2-5, with D uncertain. Germline V gene data show CDR1 as MNHEY and CDR2 as SMNVEV (reference sequence). The CDR3 has 15 amino acids. The V end was cut by 4 bases, the J end by 1 base, with 13 bases between. The CDR3 is CASSSLLTFQETQYF. CDR3 nucleotide sequence: TGTGCCAGCAGTTCGTTGCTGACATTCCAAGAGACCCAGTACTTC.

V and J are TRBV9 and TRBJ1-5; 9 nucleotides match TRBD1. The V gene's germline CDR1 is SGDLS and CDR2 YYNGEE. This CDR3 contains 19 residues. V trimming: 0 bases; J trimming: 5 bases; junction bases outside the gene matches: 15. The CDR3 loop is CASSVVHHRWTGDYQPQHF. CDR3 nucleotides: TGTGCCAGCAGCGTAGTCCACCACCGGTGGACAGGGGACTATCAGCCCCAGCATTTT.

For the CDR3, the DNA is TGTGCCAGCAGCCGCCAGGCACGTGGACAGGATGAAGCTTTCTTT. Protein product: CASSRQARGQDEAFF. V usage is TRBV7-8 and J usage is TRBJ1-1; 7 bases map to TRBD1. This CDR3 comprises 15 residues. V dropped 5 bases and J dropped 7; count of bases not matched to a gene: 13. Germline V lookup: CDR1 SGHVS, CDR2 FQNEAQ.

This clone was counted a few times. This chain uses TRBV7-2 with TRBJ2-2; D is uncertain. Germline V gene lookup returns CDR1 SGHTA and CDR2 FQGNSA. The CDR3 covers 12 residues. V lost 5 bases and J 2 bases, leaving 3 bases between the germline ends. The CDR3: CASSPNTGELFF. In DNA form, the CDR3 reads TGTGCCAGCAGCCCTAACACCGGGGAGCTGTTTTTT. Together with reference TRBV7-2 and TRBJ2-2, the CDR3 gives the full variable domain: GAGVSQSPSNKVTEKGKDVELRCDPISGHTALYWYRQSLGQGLEFLIYFQGNSAPDKSGLPSDRFSAERTGGSVSTLTIQRTQQEDSAVYLCASSPNTGELFFGEGSRLTVL.

This clone appeared a few times. This chain connects TRBV5-4 to TRBJ2-5, with TRBD1 matching over 8 bases. The ends lost 4 bases at V and 2 bases at J; junction bases unmatched: 7. CDR3 length: 15 residues. Germline assignment: CDR1 SGHNT and CDR2 YYREEE (reference sequence). The CDR3, as DNA: TGTGCCAGCAGCGAGGCAGGGGGCAGACAAGAGACCCAGTACTTC. Translation: CASSEAGGRQETQYF.

The V and J genes are TRBV19 and TRBJ2-1, with 8 nucleotides matching TRBD1. V dropped 4 bases and J dropped 7; count of bases not matched to a gene: 12. The CDR3 has 16 amino acids. Germline V gene sequence: CDR1 LNHDA, CDR2 SQIVND (reference sequence). CDR3 nucleotide sequence: TGTGCCAGTAGTAGGAATTCCGGGACAGGTTTTAATGAGCAGTTCTTC. Translation: CASSRNSGTGFNEQFF.

This sequence joins TRBV19 and TRBJ1-5; D is unresolved. The length of the CDR3 is 14 residues. V lost 6 bases and J 4 bases, leaving 13 bases between the germline ends. The germline gives CDR1 LNHDA, CDR2 SQIVND (reference sequence). CDR3 in amino acids: CASRVGVGNQPQHF. The DNA for the CDR3 is TGTGCCAGTAGAGTAGGTGTCGGGAATCAGCCCCAGCATTTT.

V gene TRBV19 combines with J gene TRBJ2-1; no clear D. Germline CDR1 and CDR2: LNHDA and SQIVND (reference sequence). CDR3 length: 15 amino acids. Trimming removed 1 base from V and 0 bases from J, with 7 bases in between. The DNA of the CDR3 is TGTGCCAGTAGTATAGCGTCAGGCTCCTACAATGAGCAGTTCTTC. Its protein product is CASSIASGSYNEQFF.

Remarks on this clone: The germline gene is not matched at one end of the junction; a read error may be the cause. CDR3 amino acids: CASSPTPRDRLFF. The CDR3 region has the DNA TGTGCCAGCAGCCCAACCCCCCGGGACAGGCTCTTCTTC. This sequence joins TRBV28 and TRBJ1-2; 8 nucleotides align to TRBD1. Germline CDR1 and CDR2: MDHEN and SYDVKM. This CDR3 region has 13 residues.